The clone carrying this TCR beta chain was detected only once. These data belong to a study of blood T cell repertoires in COVID-19. About the study: Spain, Italy and the United States supplied samples that represented acute and convalescent COVID-19. Sources were T cells, B-cell-depleted T cells, or PBMCs; the material itself was cDNA or gDNA.

The J segment lost 2 bases and the V segment lost 0 bases, leaving 2 bases of the junction unmatched. Germline V gives CDR1 SGDLS, CDR2 YYNGEE. This CDR3 contains 14 residues. In the study's own analysis: Scientists estimated how many nucleated cells there were by amplifying reference gene primers. The table came from immunoSEQ multiplex PCR; TCRdb's copy has only in-frame clones and leaves some out. The D gene and trimming were derived from the DNA, and the V and J assignments and clone size from that table. The sample gives around 170,000 clones, around 83% of which show up once; about 1.6% is in the top ten.

This TCR was recovered from a human donor in a cohort sampled during active COVID-19. The rearrangement uses TRBV9 and TRBJ2-7; 7 nucleotides match TRBD2. The source material was peripheral blood. CDR3 in amino acids: CASSVEGTTYEQYF. The DNA for the CDR3 is TGTGCCAGCAGCGTAGAAGGGACTACCTACGAGCAGTACTTC.